The sequence of this T cell receptor beta chain was determined in a study of cytomegalovirus exposure and HLA in healthy donors listed by TCRdb under 2017. For the study in its entirety: According to a later analysis, the approximately 120 validation repertoires were produced on the same platform as the approximately 620 repertoires of the first cohort. To predict cytomegalovirus infection status, the study combined high-throughput TCR immunosequencing, statistical association of individual TCRs with disease status, and machine learning. In addition to the first cohort of hundreds of subjects, a separate validation cohort of about 120 different subjects was used. The study aimed to test whether cataloging public T cell receptors could reveal signatures of past pathogen exposure.

The donors were included in the validation cohort of 130 or so subjects, a group kept apart from the roughly 670-subject first cohort. Germline trimming amounts to 4 bases on V and 3 bases on J, with 9 as the count of junction bases outside the gene matches. From its cysteine to its phenylalanine, the CDR3 spans 16 amino acids. The kept DNA is CDR3 alone, 48 bases in frame from the first base. The germline V gene (reference sequence) gives CDR1 as SGHNT and CDR2 as YYREEE. Results and caveats for the whole study, not just this receptor: Cytomegalovirus status was reported to be diagnosed by the classifier with high specificity and sensitivity in both the original and validation cohorts. In the study, some 160 TCR beta chains were listed as associated with cytomegalovirus. The authors suggested that the approach could potentially be generalized to other disease states and immunological phenotypes. Three of the identified cytomegalovirus-associated TCR beta chains were confirmed in vitro to be specific for cytomegalovirus antigens. While some public TCRs were present in many individuals, most TCR sequences turned up only very rarely across donors. Of the cluster scores, 85% to 95% were above 0 in a later analysis, which found that TCRs clustered in the first cohort also tended to co-occur in the 95 to 150 validation repertoires. A later analysis lacked HLA typing for the validation cohort, so it scored co-occurrence in that cohort across all 120 or so repertoires.

In its sample, this clone was seen once. Its antigen is unknown. No much larger clone is present one base from it, and per-base qualities are unavailable. Library preparation used the immunoSEQ multiplex PCR assay. The paper's processing steps were these. A statistical classification framework was developed to diagnose cytomegalovirus status using the catalog of TCR beta chain sequences. The source is immuneACCESS, and TCRdb retained only in-frame sequences with V and J called. Part of the clones is not carried over; for the studies checked, unresolved V genes explain less than half of this, and the remainder is unexplained. V, J and clone size are those of that table, while D and trimming were read from the DNA. The sample contains about 240,000 clones, more than 75% of them found a single time. The ten biggest clones cover 2.6% of the sample.

The V and J segments used are TRBV5-4 and TRBJ2-3; TRBD2 agrees with 9 junctional bases. This TCR derives from a man aged 18 to 30 in good health and CMV-seronegative. Material: PBMCs. The CDR3 region reads CASSPPLLAGTDTQYF. The nucleotide sequence reads as follows: TGTGCCAGCAGCCCCCCCCTGCTAGCGGGGACAGATACGCAGTATTTT.